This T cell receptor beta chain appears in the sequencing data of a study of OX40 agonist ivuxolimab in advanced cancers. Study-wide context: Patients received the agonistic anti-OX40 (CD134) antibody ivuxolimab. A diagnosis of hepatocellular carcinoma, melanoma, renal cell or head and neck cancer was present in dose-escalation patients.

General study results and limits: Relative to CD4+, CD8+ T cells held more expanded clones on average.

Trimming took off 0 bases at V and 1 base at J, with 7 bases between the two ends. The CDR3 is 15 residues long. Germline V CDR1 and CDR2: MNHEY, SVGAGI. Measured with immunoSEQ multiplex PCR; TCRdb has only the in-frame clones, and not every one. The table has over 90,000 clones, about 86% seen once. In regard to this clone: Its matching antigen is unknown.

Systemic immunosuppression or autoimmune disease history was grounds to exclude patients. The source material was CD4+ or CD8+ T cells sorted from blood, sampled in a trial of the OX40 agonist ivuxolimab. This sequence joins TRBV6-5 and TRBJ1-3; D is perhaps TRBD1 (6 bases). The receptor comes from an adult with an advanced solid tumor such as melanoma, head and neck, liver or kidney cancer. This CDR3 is CASSYSRGSGNTIYF. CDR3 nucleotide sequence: TGTGCCAGCAGTTACTCGAGGGGGTCTGGAAACACCATATATTTT.